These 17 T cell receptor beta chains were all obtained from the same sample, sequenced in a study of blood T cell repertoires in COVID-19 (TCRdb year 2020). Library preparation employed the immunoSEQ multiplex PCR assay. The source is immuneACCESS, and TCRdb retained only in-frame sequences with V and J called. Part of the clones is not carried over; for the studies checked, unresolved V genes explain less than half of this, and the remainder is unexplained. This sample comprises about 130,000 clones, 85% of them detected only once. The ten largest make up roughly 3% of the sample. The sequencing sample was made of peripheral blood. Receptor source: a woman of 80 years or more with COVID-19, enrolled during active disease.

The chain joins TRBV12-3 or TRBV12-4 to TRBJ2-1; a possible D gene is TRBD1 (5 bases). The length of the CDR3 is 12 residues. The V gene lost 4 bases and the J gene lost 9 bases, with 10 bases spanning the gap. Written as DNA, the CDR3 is TGTGCCAGCAGTTCCAGGGTATCTGAGCAGTTCTTC. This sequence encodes CASSSRVSEQFF.

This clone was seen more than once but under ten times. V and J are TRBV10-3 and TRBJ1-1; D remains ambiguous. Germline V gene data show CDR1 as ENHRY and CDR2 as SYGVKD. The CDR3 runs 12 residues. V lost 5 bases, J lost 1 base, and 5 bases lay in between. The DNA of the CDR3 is TGTGCCATCAGTACGGGGAACACTGAAGCTTTCTTT. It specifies CAISTGNTEAFF.

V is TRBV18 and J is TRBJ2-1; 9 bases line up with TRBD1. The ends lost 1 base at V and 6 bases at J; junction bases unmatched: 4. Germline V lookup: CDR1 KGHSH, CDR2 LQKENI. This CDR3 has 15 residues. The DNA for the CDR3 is TGTGCCAGCTCACCACAAGGACAGGGGAGCAATGAGCAGTTCTTC. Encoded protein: CASSPQGQGSNEQFF. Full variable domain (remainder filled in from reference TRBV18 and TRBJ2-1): NAGVMQNPRHLVRRRGQEARLRCSPMKGHSHVYWYRQLPEEGLKFMVYLQKENIIDESGMPKERFSAEFPKEGPSILRIQQVVRGDSAAYFCASSPQGQGSNEQFFGPGTRLTVL.

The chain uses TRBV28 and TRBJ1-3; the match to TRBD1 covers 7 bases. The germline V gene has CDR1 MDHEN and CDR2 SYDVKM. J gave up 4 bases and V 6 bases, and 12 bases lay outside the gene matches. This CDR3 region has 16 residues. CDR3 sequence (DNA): TGTGCCAGCAGACCCACATTGACAGGGTCAGGAAACACCATATATTTT. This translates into CASRPTLTGSGNTIYF.

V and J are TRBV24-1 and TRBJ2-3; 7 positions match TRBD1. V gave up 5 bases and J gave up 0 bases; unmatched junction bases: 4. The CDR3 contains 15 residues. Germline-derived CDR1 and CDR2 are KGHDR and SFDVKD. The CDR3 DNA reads TGTGCCACCAGTGGTAGGACAGGTAGCACAGATACGCAGTATTTT. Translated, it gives CATSGRTGSTDTQYF.

The CDR3 nucleotides read TGCGCCAGCAGCCCAAACGGACAGGGGTACACCGGGGAGCTGTTTTTT. This codes for CASSPNGQGYTGELFF. V gene TRBV5-1 combines with J gene TRBJ2-2; 9 nucleotides match TRBD1. Trimming removed 4 bases from V and 3 bases from J; junction bases left unmatched: 7. Germline CDR1 SGHRS, CDR2 YFSETQ. This CDR3 region has 16 residues.

DNA for the CDR3: TGCGCCAGCAGTGGAGGACTAGCGGGGATGAAGACCCAGTACTTC. Its translation is CASSGGLAGMKTQYF. The chain recombines TRBV10-1 with TRBJ2-5; 12 positions agree with TRBD2. V dropped 4 bases and J dropped 6; count of bases not matched to a gene: 6. The CDR3 contains 15 residues. The germline CDR1 and CDR2 sequences are WNHNN and SYGVQD (reference sequence).

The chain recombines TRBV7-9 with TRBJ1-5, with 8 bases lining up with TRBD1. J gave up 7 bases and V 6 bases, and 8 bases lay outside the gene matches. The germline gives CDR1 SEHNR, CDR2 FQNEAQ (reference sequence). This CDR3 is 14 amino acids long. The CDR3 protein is CASSHGQGGQPQHF. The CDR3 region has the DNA TGTGCCAGCAGTCATGGACAGGGAGGACAGCCCCAGCATTTT.

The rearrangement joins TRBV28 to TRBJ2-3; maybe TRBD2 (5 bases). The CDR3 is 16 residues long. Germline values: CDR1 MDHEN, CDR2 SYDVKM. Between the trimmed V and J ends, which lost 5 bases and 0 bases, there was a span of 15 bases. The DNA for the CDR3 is TGTGCCAGCAGTCCGACGTGGGGAGTTAGCACAGATACGCAGTATTTT. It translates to CASSPTWGVSTDTQYF.

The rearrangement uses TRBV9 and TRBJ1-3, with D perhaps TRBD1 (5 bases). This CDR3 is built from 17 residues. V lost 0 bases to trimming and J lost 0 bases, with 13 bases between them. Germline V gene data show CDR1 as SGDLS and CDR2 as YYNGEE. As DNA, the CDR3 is TGTGCCAGCAGCGTAGACCCTAGGACAACCTCTGGAAACACCATATATTTT. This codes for CASSVDPRTTSGNTIYF. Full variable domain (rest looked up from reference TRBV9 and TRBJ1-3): DSGVTQTPKHLITATGQRVTLRCSPRSGDLSVYWYQQSLDQGLQFLIQYYNGEERAKGNILERFSAQQFPDLHSELNLSSLELGDSALYFCASSVDPRTTSGNTIYFGEGSWLTVV.

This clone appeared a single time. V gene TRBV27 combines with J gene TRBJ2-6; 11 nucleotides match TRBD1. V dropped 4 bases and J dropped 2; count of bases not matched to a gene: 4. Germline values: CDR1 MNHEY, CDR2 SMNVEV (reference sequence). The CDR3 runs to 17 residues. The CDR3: CASSSPGQGAGANVLTF. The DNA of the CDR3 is TGTGCCAGCAGTTCTCCGGGACAGGGGGCTGGGGCCAACGTCCTGACTTTC.

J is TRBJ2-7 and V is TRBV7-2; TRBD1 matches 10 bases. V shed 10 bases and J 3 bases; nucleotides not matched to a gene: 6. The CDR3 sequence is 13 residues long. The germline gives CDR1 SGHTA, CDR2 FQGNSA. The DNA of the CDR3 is TGTGCCAAATTGGGACAGGGGATCTACGAGCAGTACTTC. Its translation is CAKLGQGIYEQYF.

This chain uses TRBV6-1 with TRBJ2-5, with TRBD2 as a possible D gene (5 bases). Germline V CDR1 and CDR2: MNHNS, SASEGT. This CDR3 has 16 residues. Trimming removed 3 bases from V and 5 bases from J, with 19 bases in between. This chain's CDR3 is CASSEEDARKRETQYF. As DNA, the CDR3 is TGTGCCAGCAGTGAGGAGGACGCGCGAAAAAGGGAGACCCAGTACTTC.

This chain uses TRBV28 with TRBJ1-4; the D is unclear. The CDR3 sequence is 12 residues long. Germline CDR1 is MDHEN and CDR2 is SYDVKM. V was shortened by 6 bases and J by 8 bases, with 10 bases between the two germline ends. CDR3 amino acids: CASSKSTEKLFF. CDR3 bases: TGTGCCAGCAGCAAGTCGACAGAAAAACTGTTTTTT.

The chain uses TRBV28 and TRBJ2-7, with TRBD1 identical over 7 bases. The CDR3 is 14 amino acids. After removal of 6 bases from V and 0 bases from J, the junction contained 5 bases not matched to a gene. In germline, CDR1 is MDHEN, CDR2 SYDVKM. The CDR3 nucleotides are TGTGCCAGCAGAGGGACAGTGAGCTCCTACGAGCAGTACTTC. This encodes CASRGTVSSYEQYF.

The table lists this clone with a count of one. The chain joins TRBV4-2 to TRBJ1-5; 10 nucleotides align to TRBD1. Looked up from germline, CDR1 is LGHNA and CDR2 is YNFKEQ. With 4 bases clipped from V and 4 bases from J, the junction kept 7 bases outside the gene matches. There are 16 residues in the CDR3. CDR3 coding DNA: TGTGCCAGCAGCCCCGAGGGACAGGGGTTAAATCAGCCCCAGCATTTT. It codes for CASSPEGQGLNQPQHF.

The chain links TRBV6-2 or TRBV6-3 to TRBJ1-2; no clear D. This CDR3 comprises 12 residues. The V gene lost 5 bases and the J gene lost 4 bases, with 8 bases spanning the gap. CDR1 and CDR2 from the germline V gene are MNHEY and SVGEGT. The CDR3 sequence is CASSMEIYGYTF. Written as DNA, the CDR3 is TGTGCCAGCAGTATGGAGATCTATGGCTACACCTTC.